Below, 7 T cell receptor beta chains from the same sample are listed, as sequenced in a study of blood T cell repertoires in COVID-19 (dated by TCRdb to the early 2020s). The library was generated by the immunoSEQ multiplex PCR assay. TCRdb retrieved this table from immuneACCESS and kept in-frame rearrangements only. Not all clones are present; in checked studies, unresolved V genes account for under half, and no reason is known for the remainder. For this sample there are 95,000 to 150,000 clones; about 82% appear just once. The ten largest clones capture 15% to 20% of the sample. The source material was peripheral blood. All receptors derive from a man in his sixties with active or convalescent COVID-19.

V usage is TRBV18 and J usage is TRBJ1-1, with D perhaps matching TRBD1 (5 bases). Germline CDR1 is KGHSH and CDR2 is LQKENI. The CDR3 sequence is 15 residues long. V lost 0 bases, J lost 1 base, and 9 bases lay in between. Here the CDR3 DNA reads TGTGCCAGCTCACCACCGATAGGGGCGAACACTGAAGCTTTCTTT. This translates into CASSPPIGANTEAFF.

The chain links TRBV19 to TRBJ1-6; the D gene is possibly TRBD1 (6 bases). The CDR3 covers 14 residues. CDR1 and CDR2 from the germline V gene are LNHDA and SQIVND (reference sequence). V lost 10 bases to trimming and J lost 10 bases, with 20 bases between them. CDR3 in DNA: TGTGCCACCCGAACCAGGGGTGAAGGGTCACCCCTCCACTTT. Translated, it gives CATRTRGEGSPLHF.

This chain uses TRBV7-2 with TRBJ2-3, with D hard to call. Trimming took off 2 bases at V and 2 bases at J, with 8 bases between the two ends. CDR3 length: 14 residues. Germline CDR1 SGHTA, CDR2 FQGNSA. CDR3 sequence reads: CASSLNAHTDTQYF. The DNA for the CDR3 is TGTGCCAGCAGCTTAAATGCGCACACAGATACGCAGTATTTT.

The chain combines TRBV30 with TRBJ2-1, with 9 nucleotides matching TRBD1. Germline V gene data show CDR1 as GTSNPN and CDR2 as SVGIG (reference sequence). The junction had 12 bases not matched to a gene; V was cut back by 2 bases and J by 4 bases. The CDR3 is 17 residues long. CDR3 sequence reads: CAWSLQRGGQGYNEQFF. The DNA of the CDR3 is TGTGCCTGGAGTCTTCAGAGGGGAGGACAGGGGTACAATGAGCAGTTCTTC.

The chain uses TRBV7-9 and TRBJ2-5; the D gene is possibly TRBD1 (6 bases). Germline V gene data show CDR1 as SEHNR and CDR2 as FQNEAQ (reference sequence). With 4 bases removed from V and 5 bases from J, the gap between germline ends came to 14 bases. This CDR3 is 14 amino acids long. The CDR3 sequence: CASSSQGIGETQYF. CDR3 in DNA: TGTGCCAGCAGCTCACAGGGCATAGGGGAGACCCAGTACTTC.

This clone came up many times. This chain joins TRBV2 and TRBJ1-6; TRBD1 agrees at 7 bases. Germline V gives CDR1 SNHLY, CDR2 FYNNEI. J lost 17 bases, V lost 5 bases, and 15 bases had no gene match. The CDR3 has 14 amino acids. The CDR3 region is CASSQVRQGNSIHF. The CDR3 DNA reads TGTGCCAGCAGTCAGGTTCGACAGGGAAATTCCATCCACTTT.

The chain links TRBV10-3 to TRBJ2-7, with D perhaps matching TRBD2 (6 bases). The CDR3 covers 15 residues. In germline, CDR1 is ENHRY, CDR2 SYGVKD. The germline V and J ends were trimmed by 2 bases and 6 bases, with 17 bases remaining between them. CDR3 residues: CAISEEGTSRGEQYF. For the CDR3, the DNA is TGTGCCATCAGTGAGGAAGGGACTTCCCGAGGCGAGCAGTACTTC.